This T cell receptor beta chain was observed in a study of CD8 T cells in ankylosing spondylitis. Study-wide results and limits: A subset of motif variants has previously been described in the synovial fluid and blood of reactive arthritis.

The CDR3 has 15 amino acids. Per the germline V gene, CDR1 is SGHTA and CDR2 is FQGNSA. V trimming: 1 base; J trimming: 5 bases; junction bases outside the gene matches: 3. This clonotype has more than one count but fewer than ten. Antigen: not known. TCRdb used MiXCR to reprocess the 5' RACE reads, holding one entry per CDR3 protein. The profile shows about 250,000 distinct CDR3 sequences, roughly a quarter of them singletons. Sequencing was done on a sample of blood, either unsorted or a sorted T cell fraction (not recorded which). The TCR was taken from a male donor with ankylosing spondylitis or in good health (not recorded which). The chain links TRBV7-2 to TRBJ2-1; 9 positions agree with TRBD1. Here the CDR3 DNA reads TGTGCCAGCAGCTTAGTAGGGACAGGGAACAATGAGCAGTTCTTC. It translates to CASSLVGTGNNEQFF.